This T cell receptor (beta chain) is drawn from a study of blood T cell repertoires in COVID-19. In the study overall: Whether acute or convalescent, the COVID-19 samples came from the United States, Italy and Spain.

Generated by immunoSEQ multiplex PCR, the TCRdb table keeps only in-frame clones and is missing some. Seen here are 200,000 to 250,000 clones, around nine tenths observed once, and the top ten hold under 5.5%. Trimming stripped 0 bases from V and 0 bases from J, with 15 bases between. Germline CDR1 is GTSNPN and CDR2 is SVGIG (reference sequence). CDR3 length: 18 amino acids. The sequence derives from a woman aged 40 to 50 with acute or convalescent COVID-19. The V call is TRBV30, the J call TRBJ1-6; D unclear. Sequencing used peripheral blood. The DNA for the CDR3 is TGTGCCTGGAGTGTACGAGCCAGCCGGAGCTCCTATAATTCACCCCTCCACTTT. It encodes CAWSVRASRSSYNSPLHF. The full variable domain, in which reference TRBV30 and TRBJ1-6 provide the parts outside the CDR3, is SQTIHQWPATLVQPVGSPLSLECTVEGTSNPNLYWYRQAAGRGLQLLFYSVGIGQISSEVPQNLSASRPQDRQFILSSKKLLLSDSGFYLCAWSVRASRSSYNSPLHFGNGTRLTVT.